This T cell receptor beta chain was obtained from a study of blood T cell repertoires in COVID-19. Across the study: Material from acute and convalescent COVID-19 was sourced from the United States, Italy and Spain.

Germline CDR1 reads MDHEN; CDR2 reads SYDVKM. CDR3 length: 12 residues. Trimming took off 8 bases at V and 2 bases at J, with 9 bases between the two ends. In this sample, this clone turned up once. Patients from Seattle were sampled longitudinally, starting during active infection. Sequencing was performed with immunoSEQ multiplex PCR; in TCRdb, only in-frame clones are kept and a portion is missing. The data contain over 120,000 clones, roughly 77% of them singletons. The TCR was taken from a woman between 70 and 85 years old with COVID-19, enrolled during active disease. Material: peripheral blood. The chain has TRBV28 and TRBJ2-5; D unresolved. As DNA, the CDR3 is TGTGCCAGCCTCGGTAAACAAGAGACCCAGTACTTC. Protein sequence: CASLGKQETQYF. Variable domain in full (rest from reference TRBV28 and TRBJ2-5): DVKVTQSSRYLVKRTGEKVFLECVQDMDHENMFWYRQDPGLGLRLIYFSYDVKMKEKGDIPEGYSVSREKKERFSLILESASTNQTSMYLCASLGKQETQYFGPGTRLLVL.